What follows are 5 T cell receptor beta chains derived from one specimen sequenced in a study of blood T cells in healthy people across ages. A second PCR, run for roughly 7 to 11 cycles, used a sample-barcoded 5' primer plus a J-beta primer mix. A single record per CDR3 protein comes from TCRdb applying MiXCR to the 5' RACE reads. The table shows around 1.1 million distinct CDR3 sequences, with roughly two fifths occurring only once. Sequenced material: blood. All receptors derive from a man aged 18-30 years in good health.

This clonotype was picked up many times. The gene calls are TRBV3-1 and TRBJ2-1, with D hard to call. This CDR3 region has 14 residues. Germline lookup yields CDR1 LGHDT and CDR2 YNNKEL (reference sequence). V was cut by 0 bases and J by 10 bases, with 13 bases left in between. CDR3: CASSQDVAQWEQFF. The CDR3 DNA follows: TGTGCCAGCAGCCAAGATGTGGCACAATGGGAGCAGTTCTTC.

This clonotype was recorded a few times. The chain couples TRBV24-1 to TRBJ2-2; the D is unclear. Germline V gene lookup returns CDR1 KGHDR and CDR2 SFDVKD. This CDR3 comprises 14 residues. Trimming pared 4 bases from V and 2 bases from J, leaving 7 bases between. The CDR3 bases are TGTGCCACCAGTGAAAGGAAAAACACCGGGGAGCTGTTTTTT. As protein: CATSERKNTGELFF.

The chain combines TRBV7-3 with TRBJ2-5; either TRBD1 or TRBD2 may fit D (5 bases each). V was pared by 5 bases and J by 0 bases, with 13 bases between. This CDR3 has 15 amino acids. In germline, CDR1 is SGHTA, CDR2 FQGTGA. DNA of the CDR3: TGTGCCAGCAGCCCCGGGACCCGGTACCAAGAGACCCAGTACTTC. This encodes CASSPGTRYQETQYF.

The V and J genes are TRBV10-3 and TRBJ1-5, with 11 bases matching TRBD1. The CDR3 contains 21 residues. J gave up 0 bases and V 4 bases, and 17 bases lay outside the gene matches. The germline CDR1 and CDR2 sequences are ENHRY and SYGVKD. CDR3 DNA sequence: TGTGCCATCAGTGGGCCACCTGCCCGGGACAGGGGGTTCTATAGCAATCAGCCCCAGCATTTT. It translates to CAISGPPARDRGFYSNQPQHF.

The chain joins TRBV12-3 or TRBV12-4 to TRBJ1-5; 7 positions agree with TRBD1. V trimming: 6 bases; J trimming: 2 bases; junction bases outside the gene matches: 10. The CDR3 loop spans 16 amino acids. CDR3 in amino acids: CASSYTTGKGNQPQHF. The CDR3 DNA sequence: TGTGCCAGCAGCTATACGACAGGGAAGGGCAATCAGCCCCAGCATTTT.